This TCR beta chain was identified in a study of T cell responses to AZD1222 COVID-19 vaccine (dated by TCRdb to the early 2020s). General notes on the study: A total of 233 trial participants underwent TCR sequencing, of whom nearly 210 had received two doses of AZD1222 and about 25 had received two doses of the MenACWY control vaccine. Trial participants were enrolled into age subgroups of 18-55, 56-69 and 70-plus years, which contained 148, 28 and 57 TCR-sequenced participants, respectively. Overall study results and their limits: The vaccine-associated CD4 TCRs covered the entire spike protein, and the dominant responses fell in regions 160-218 and 743-854. Nearly half of unique spike-specific TCRs reportedly recognized epitopes outside regions mutated in the B.1.351 and B.1.1.7 variants. Only six AZD1222 recipients were SARS-CoV-2 seropositive at baseline, limiting conclusions about previously exposed vaccinees. Because no day 14 peak-response samples were available, repertoires were characterized only after the peak T cell response. Participants were mostly white British, with more females than males. The authors suggested clonal diversity may have been underestimated. A significant rise in spike-specific TCR breadth and depth was observed after two AZD1222 doses relative to day 0 and relative to MenACWY recipients. In the small 56-69-year group, the increase in depth fell short of significance, most likely because of low power.

From the cysteine through the phenylalanine, the CDR3 covers 16 amino acids. Only CDR3 DNA is held: 48 bases, read in frame from base 1. The germline V gene gives CDR1 as MGHDK and CDR2 as SYGVNS. V ends up 6 bases short and J 5 bases short, with an unmatched junction base count of 13. A note on this clone: The antigen this receptor binds is unknown. Base qualities are not provided; no much larger clone lies one nucleotide away.

The CDR3 regions of human TCRbeta chains were subjected to immunosequencing. In the source study's methods: Repertoire TCRs were matched against a reference library of SARS-CoV-2-specific TCRs generated with the MIRA antigen-specificity platform. Breadth was defined as the fraction of unique TCRs that were SARS-CoV-2-associated, and depth was defined as the fraction of total T cells that were SARS-CoV-2-associated. Using the MIRA data, each spike-specific TCR was mapped to the spike region that the TCR reacts to and placed in a CD4 or CD8 class. Log10-transformed breadth and depth values were compared by one-way ANOVA with Sidak's multiple comparisons tests. This is the immuneACCESS table as TCRdb keeps it, with only in-frame sequences that have V and J called. A part of the clones is gone; compared with another copy, unresolved V genes explain less than half, and the rest is unexplained. V and J calls and clone size are given by that table; D and trimming were obtained from the DNA. The sample has around 130,000 clones on record, 80% to 95% of them singletons. The ten largest clones take up roughly 3.9% of the sample.

The time point label, as the study defines it: about 28 days (+/-7) after the second vaccine dose. Because spike-specific TCR depth and breadth did not differ between the two schedules, AZD1222 recipients who got a second dose at roughly 4 weeks were pooled with those who got a second dose at roughly 12 weeks. Vaccinee samples came from UK trials COV001 and COV002, including a single-blind randomized controlled phase 2/3 trial of AZD1222 (ChAdOx1 nCoV-19) in healthy adults. For TCRbeta chain sequencing, PBMC samples from trial participants were taken at day 0 and at day 28 after the second dose. In this chain, TRBV25-1 is recombined with TRBJ2-3, and 8 bases in between align with TRBD2. The starting material was peripheral blood, obtained 28 days after the second AZD1222 dose. This TCR was sampled from an adult who received the AZD1222 COVID-19 vaccine. The CDR3 amino acid sequence is: CASSHSRAGAGDTQYF. DNA sequence: TGTGCCAGCAGCCATTCGAGAGCGGGGGCCGGAGATACGCAGTATTTT.